The present entry profiles one T cell receptor beta chain with its context. Its antigen is still unknown. No base-level quality is on record; no much larger clone is a single base apart. This record comes from a study of blood T cells in healthy people across ages (dated by TCRdb to between 2014 and 2017). Some background on the complete study: In model experiments, template switching captured about one uniquely barcoded TCR beta cDNA molecule for every two T cells. Using deep sequencing normalized with unique cDNA molecular identifiers, the study measured how TCR beta repertoire diversity changes with age. The donors were divided into four age groups: young (average around 16 years), middle-aged (around 41), aged (around 67) and long-lived (nearly 85). Donors of different ages were randomly distributed across sequencing lanes to avoid experimental bias. For two donors (one aged 18 to 30 and one aged 80 or older), the study analyzed two additional independent replicas of 1 million unique cDNA reads from the same blood draw.

Receptors were amplified or captured by 5' RACE. The second PCR ran for about 7 to 11 cycles and used a J-beta primer mix along with a sample-barcoded 5' primer. A unique molecular identifier was introduced onto each TCR beta cDNA molecule by a template-switch 5' adaptor carrying 12 random nucleotides. At least 3 million CDR3-containing paired-end reads were obtained from each sample. First-strand cDNA was synthesized from all RNA with the Mint cDNA synthesis kit, primed by a TRBC-specific oligonucleotide. After uracil-DNA glycosylase treatment, a first 18-cycle PCR used universal primers M1SS and BC2_uni_R on all cDNA. Under the source paper's analysis protocol: For normalization, 1 million high-quality reads were randomly selected from each sample, with every read carrying a distinct molecular identifier. Reads with shared molecular identifiers were discarded instead of being binned into consensus sequences. CDR3 identification, clonotype clustering and error correction used MiTCR with a Q25 quality threshold and the strictest error-elimination algorithm. A nonparametric unseen species model with Euler transformation was used to estimate lower-bound total TCR beta diversity. TCRdb itself trimmed the public reads at Q25 with fastp, ran MiXCR and retained productive beta chains. Merged by CDR3 protein, the rows form single entries marked with the most common genes and DNA. Here the V and J calls rest on TCRdb's processing, not on the authors' analysis. Within this sample are 1,800,000 or so distinct CDR3 sequences, with around 40% of them counted one time only. In total, the top ten clones hold 23% of the sample.

The roughly 39 donors, aged about 6 to 95 years, were systemically healthy Caucasian individuals from Russia. About 9.6 milliliters of peripheral blood were collected from each donor into EDTA-treated Vacutainer tubes. Ficoll-Paque density-gradient centrifugation was used to isolate PBMCs, with at least 7 million obtained per sample. Trizol reagent was used to extract total RNA from PBMCs, with at least 6 micrograms per sample. Naive CD45RAhigh/CD27high T cell percentages were measured by flow cytometry on a PBMC aliquot from every donor. Broad study findings and their caveats: The CMV infection status of donors was not known, potentially confounding age-related changes in expanded clonotypes. Conclusive comparison of naive and antigen-experienced compartments was prevented by the profiling of bulk unsorted PBMCs. The long-lived group showed more naive CD4+ T cells, fewer expanded clones and increased TCR diversity than the aged group, suggesting age selection. As age increased, observed TCR beta diversity per million T cells dropped in a roughly linear way, and a significant reduction was already evident by age about 36. The percentage of naive T cells measured by flow cytometry correlated strongly with observed TCR beta diversity. Estimates of total diversity from one million sequenced T cells were regarded as lower bounds and underestimates.

The germline ends are 11 bases apart after V is trimmed by 7 bases and J by 2 bases. Reading from cysteine to phenylalanine, the CDR3 counts 13 amino acids. The entry retains the CDR3 DNA only, 39 bases that are in frame from base 1. In the germline V gene, CDR1 corresponds to MNHEY and CDR2 to SVGAGI. This receptor was taken from a human donor in good health. The chain is encoded by TRBV6-5 joined to TRBJ1-2; there is no confident call for the D gene. The specimen was blood. The CDR3 is CASKRVENYGYTF. The DNA sequence follows: TGTGCCAGCAAAAGGGTCGAGAACTATGGCTACACCTTC.